The 3 T cell receptor beta chains reported below all come from one sample, sequenced in a study of cytotoxic CD8 clonotypes in ibrutinib-treated CLL. The table came from immunoSEQ multiplex PCR; TCRdb's copy has only in-frame clones and leaves some out. The sample has about 45,000 clones, 65% to 70% seen once. Sequences were derived from PBMCs, sampled after 24 months of ibrutinib treatment. Receptors were obtained from a human donor with chronic lymphocytic leukemia.

This CDR3 is CASSLGGTKSYEQYF. The CDR3 DNA sequence: TGCGCCAGCAGCTTGGGCGGGACAAAATCCTACGAGCAGTACTTC. The genes are TRBV5-1 and TRBJ2-7; D may match TRBD1 or TRBD2 (6 bases each). The V end was cut by 0 bases, the J end by 1 base, with 11 bases between. CDR1 and CDR2 (germline): SGHRS, YFSETQ. The CDR3 has 15 amino acids.

This clone was observed a single time. This rearrangement joins TRBV16 to TRBJ2-2; TRBD1 is a possible D gene (6 bases). The CDR3 loop spans 16 amino acids. V lost 2 bases to trimming and J lost 0 bases, with 10 bases between them. Germline loops: CDR1 KGHSY, CDR2 FQNENV. CDR3 residues: CASSQLRGTNTGELFF. Here the CDR3 DNA reads TGTGCCAGCAGCCAACTGAGGGGGACGAACACCGGGGAGCTGTTTTTT.

This sequence joins TRBV9 and TRBJ2-5; D is perhaps TRBD1 (6 bases). CDR1 and CDR2 from the germline V gene are SGDLS and YYNGEE. This CDR3 has 15 residues. V was trimmed by 3 bases and J by 4 bases, leaving 16 bases between them. The CDR3 spells CASSASPGQLETQYF. The CDR3 coding sequence is TGTGCCAGCAGCGCCTCTCCGGGACAACTAGAGACCCAGTACTTC.